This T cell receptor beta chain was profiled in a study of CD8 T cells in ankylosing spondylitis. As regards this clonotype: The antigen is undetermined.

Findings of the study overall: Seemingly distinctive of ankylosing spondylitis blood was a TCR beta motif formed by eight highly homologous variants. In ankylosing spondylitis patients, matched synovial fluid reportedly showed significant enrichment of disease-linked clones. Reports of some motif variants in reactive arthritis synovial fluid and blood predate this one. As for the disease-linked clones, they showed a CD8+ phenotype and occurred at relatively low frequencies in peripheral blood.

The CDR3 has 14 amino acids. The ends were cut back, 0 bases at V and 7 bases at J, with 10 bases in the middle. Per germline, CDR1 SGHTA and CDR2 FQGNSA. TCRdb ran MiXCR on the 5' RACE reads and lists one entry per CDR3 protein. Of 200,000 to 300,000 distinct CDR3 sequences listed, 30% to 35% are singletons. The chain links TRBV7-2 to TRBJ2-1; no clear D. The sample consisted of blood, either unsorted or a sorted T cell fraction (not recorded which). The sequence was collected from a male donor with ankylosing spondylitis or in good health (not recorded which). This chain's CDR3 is CASSLALTKNEQFF. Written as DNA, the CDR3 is TGTGCCAGCAGCTTAGCGCTTACTAAGAATGAGCAGTTCTTC.